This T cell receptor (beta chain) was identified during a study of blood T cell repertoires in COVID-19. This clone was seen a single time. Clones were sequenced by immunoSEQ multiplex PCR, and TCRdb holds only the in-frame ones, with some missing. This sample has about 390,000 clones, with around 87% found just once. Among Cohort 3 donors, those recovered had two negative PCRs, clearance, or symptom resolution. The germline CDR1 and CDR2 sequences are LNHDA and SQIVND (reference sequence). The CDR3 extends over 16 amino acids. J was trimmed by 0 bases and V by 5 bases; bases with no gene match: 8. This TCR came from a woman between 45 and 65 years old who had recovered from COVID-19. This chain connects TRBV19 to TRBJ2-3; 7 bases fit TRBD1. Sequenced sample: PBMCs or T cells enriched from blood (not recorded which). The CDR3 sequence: CASSARQGRSTDTQYF. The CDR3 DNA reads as TGTGCCAGTAGTGCGAGACAGGGTAGGAGCACAGATACGCAGTATTTT. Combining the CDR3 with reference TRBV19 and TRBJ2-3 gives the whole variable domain DGGITQSPKYLFRKEGQNVTLSCEQNLNHDAMYWYRQDPGQGLRLIYYSQIVNDFQKGDIAEGYSVSREKKESFPLTVTSAQKNPTAFYLCASSARQGRSTDTQYFGPGTRLTVL.